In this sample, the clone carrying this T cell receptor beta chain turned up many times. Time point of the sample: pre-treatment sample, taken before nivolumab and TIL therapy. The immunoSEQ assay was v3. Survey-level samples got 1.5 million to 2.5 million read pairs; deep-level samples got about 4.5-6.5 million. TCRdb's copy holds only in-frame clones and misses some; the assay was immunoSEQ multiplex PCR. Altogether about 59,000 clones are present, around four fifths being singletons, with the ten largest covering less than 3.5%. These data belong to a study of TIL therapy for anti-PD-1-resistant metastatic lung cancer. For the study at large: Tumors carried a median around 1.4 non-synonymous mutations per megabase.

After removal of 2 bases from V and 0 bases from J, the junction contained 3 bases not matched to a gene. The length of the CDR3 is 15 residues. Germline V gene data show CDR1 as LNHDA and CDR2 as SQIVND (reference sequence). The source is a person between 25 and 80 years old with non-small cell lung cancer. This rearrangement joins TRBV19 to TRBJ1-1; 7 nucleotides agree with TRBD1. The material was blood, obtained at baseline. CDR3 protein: CASSIRQGMNTEAFF. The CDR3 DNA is TGTGCCAGTAGTATACGACAGGGTATGAACACTGAAGCTTTCTTT.